The entry below describes one TCR beta chain. This CDR3 has 14 amino acids. The V gene lost 7 bases and the J gene lost 3 bases, with 12 bases spanning the gap. CDR1 and CDR2 from the germline V gene are MNHEY and SVGAGI. The source of the sample is a study of blood T cell repertoires in COVID-19. In the study overall: Samples taken during acute and convalescent COVID-19 were collected in the United States, Italy and Spain.

Original methodology: The authors estimated nucleated cell counts from reference gene primer amplification. Repertoires were generated with immunoSEQ multiplex PCR, while TCRdb's copy carries only in-frame clones and drops some. V, J and clone size were drawn from that table, and D and trimming were deduced from the DNA. The sample carries 270,000 or so clones, roughly 85% recorded once. The sequence came from a human donor in a cohort sampled during active COVID-19. J is TRBJ1-4 and V is TRBV6-5; no clear D gene. Sequenced input: peripheral blood. CDR3 bases: TGTGCCAGCAACCTACGAAGTGCTAATGAAAAACTGTTTTTT. Its translation is CASNLRSANEKLFF.